One and the same sample provided the 18 T cell receptor beta chains below, sequenced in a study of CD4 T cells in relation to SARS-CoV-2 and coronaviruses. The data were produced by immunoSEQ multiplex PCR, yet TCRdb's version contains in-frame clones alone and is incomplete. The table includes about 19,000 clones, over 65% detected once. Their target antigens are unknown. Unexposed donor CD4+ T cells date from about 2011-2018, before the COVID-19 pandemic. Isolation of CD4+ T cells took place after less than 13 days in culture. Input material: CD4+ T cells from PBMCs, cultured in vitro. Source of these receptors: a human donor in good health.

V gene TRBV12-3 or TRBV12-4 combines with J gene TRBJ2-5; D gene uncertain. V was shortened by 3 bases and J by 3 bases, with 8 bases between the two germline ends. The CDR3 runs to 13 residues. As DNA, the CDR3 is TGTGCCAGCAGTTTTGACGCAAAAGAGACCCAGTACTTC. Translating gives CASSFDAKETQYF.

The V and J genes are TRBV21-1 and TRBJ1-2. TRBV21-1 is described as a pseudogene. CDR3 size: 14 residues. The CDR3, as DNA: TGTGCCAGCAGCAAAACGGACCGCTCCTATGGCTACACCTTC. Its protein is CASSKTDRSYGYTF.

The chain has TRBV5-6 and TRBJ2-7; 10 nucleotides match TRBD2. The CDR3 is made up of 14 amino acids. The ends lost 5 bases at V and 7 bases at J; junction bases unmatched: 9. Germline-derived CDR1 and CDR2 are SGHDT and YYEEEE. The CDR3 is CASRSGTSAGEQYF. The CDR3 DNA reads TGTGCCAGCAGGTCCGGGACTAGCGCGGGAGAGCAGTACTTC.

The chain recombines TRBV6-5 with TRBJ1-1, with a weak D call TRBD1 (5 bases). The CDR3 is 14 amino acids. Trimming removed 2 bases from V and 1 base from J, with 8 bases in between. The germline CDR1 and CDR2 sequences are MNHEY and SVGAGI. The DNA of the CDR3 is TGTGCCAGCAGTTACGTTAGGGGGAACACTGAAGCTTTCTTT. As protein: CASSYVRGNTEAFF.

V and J are TRBV5-1 and TRBJ2-1, with D perhaps assigned TRBD1 or TRBD2 (5 bases each). The V gene lost 7 bases and the J gene lost 0 bases, with 11 bases spanning the gap. This CDR3 spans 14 amino acids. CDR1 and CDR2 from the germline V gene are SGHRS and YFSETQ. CDR3 region: CASEEGNSYNEQFF. CDR3 coding DNA: TGCGCCAGCGAAGAGGGGAACTCCTACAATGAGCAGTTCTTC.

The genes are TRBV7-2 and TRBJ1-4; no reliable D call. V dropped 2 bases and J dropped 5 bases, with 12 bases sitting between them. The CDR3 consists of 15 residues. The V gene's germline CDR1 is SGHTA and CDR2 FQGNSA. CDR3 amino acids: CASSLNWQANEKLFF. The CDR3 DNA is TGTGCCAGCAGCTTAAATTGGCAGGCGAATGAAAAACTGTTTTTT.

The genes are TRBV7-2 and TRBJ2-7, with a tentative D call TRBD2 (5 bases). V lost 5 bases and J 6 bases, leaving 17 bases between the germline ends. Germline assignment: CDR1 SGHTA and CDR2 FQGNSA. There are 14 residues in the CDR3. The CDR3 nucleotides are TGTGCCAGCAGCATCCTAGCCCCGACAAGCGAGCAGTACTTC. It yields the protein CASSILAPTSEQYF.

The chain combines TRBV3-1 (or the pseudogene TRBV3-2) with TRBJ2-3; 12 positions agree with TRBD1. Germline V CDR1 and CDR2: LGHDT, YNNKEL (reference sequence). Trimming took 3 bases from V and 6 from J; bases not matched to a gene: 10. The CDR3 extends over 17 amino acids. CDR3 region: CASSHRLGGQGADTQYF. In nucleotides, the CDR3 is TGTGCCAGCAGCCACCGGTTGGGGGGACAGGGGGCGGATACGCAGTATTTT.

The V and J genes are TRBV11-2 and TRBJ1-2; D is possibly TRBD1 (6 bases). Germline V gene sequence: CDR1 SGHAT, CDR2 FQNNGV. V was cut by 4 bases and J by 6 bases, with 15 bases left in between. CDR3 length equals 14 residues. The CDR3 loop reads CASSWDQGRDGYTF. For the CDR3, the DNA is TGTGCCAGCAGCTGGGATCAGGGGAGAGATGGCTACACCTTC.

This clone has more than one count but fewer than ten. The chain combines TRBV5-4 with TRBJ1-6; TRBD1 matches at 7 bases. V lost 1 base, J lost 9 bases, and 7 bases stayed unmatched. In germline, CDR1 is SGHNT, CDR2 YYREEE (reference sequence). CDR3 size: 15 residues. The DNA of the CDR3 is TGTGCCAGCAGCTTGACAGGGGAATTGATTTCACCCCTCCACTTT. It yields the protein CASSLTGELISPLHF.

The CDR3 protein is CASSTNQGGQPQHF. The DNA for the CDR3 is TGTGCCAGCTCCACCAATCAGGGTGGTCAGCCCCAGCATTTT. The J gene is TRBJ1-5, the V gene TRBV18; TRBD1 might be the D (5 bases). The CDR3 consists of 14 residues. V was clipped by 6 bases and J by 6 bases, with 15 bases between them. From germline, CDR1 is KGHSH and CDR2 LQKENI.

This clone was recorded a few times. The CDR3 DNA is TGTGCCTCCACCCGACAGGGCGAGAATTCACCCCTCCACTTT. It is translated as CASTRQGENSPLHF. The chain couples TRBV7-9 to TRBJ1-6; TRBD1 agrees at 7 bases. The CDR3 has 14 residues. The V segment lost 11 bases and the J segment 7 bases; nucleotides outside the gene matches: 11. The germline CDR1 and CDR2 sequences are SEHNR and FQNEAQ (reference sequence).

The chain links TRBV15 to TRBJ2-3, with D perhaps TRBD2 (6 bases). The CDR3 loop spans 14 amino acids. From germline, CDR1 is LNHNV and CDR2 YYDKDF (reference sequence). Trimming removed 1 base at V and 3 bases at J, with 8 bases between. The DNA of the CDR3 is TGTGCCACCAGCAGAGCGGCGGGAACAGATACGCAGTATTTT. Translating gives CATSRAAGTDTQYF.

J is TRBJ1-1 and V is TRBV5-1; D is unresolved. Trimming stripped 0 bases from V and 2 bases from J, with 8 bases between. This CDR3 spans 14 amino acids. Germline-derived CDR1 and CDR2 are SGHRS and YFSETQ. CDR3 DNA: TGCGCCAGCAGCTTGGACAGCCAAAACACTGAAGCTTTCTTT. It translates to CASSLDSQNTEAFF.

The chain recombines TRBV18 with TRBJ1-5; TRBD1 is a possible D gene (6 bases). V lost 2 bases and J lost 2, with 13 bases in between. The germline CDR1 and CDR2 sequences are KGHSH and LQKENI. The CDR3 extends over 16 amino acids. CDR3 protein: CASSPRVQGRNQPQHF. The CDR3 coding sequence is TGTGCCAGCTCACCAAGGGTACAGGGCCGCAATCAGCCCCAGCATTTT.

This clone was counted a few times. V and J are TRBV7-9 and TRBJ2-3, with unresolved D. Germline CDR1 reads SEHNR; CDR2 reads FQNEAQ (reference sequence). This CDR3 contains 12 residues. Trimming cost V 3 bases and J 0 bases, with 1 base left between them. DNA of the CDR3: TGTGCCAGCAGCTTTAGCACAGATACGCAGTATTTT. The encoded protein is CASSFSTDTQYF.

The gene calls are TRBV7-3 and TRBJ2-2; D might be TRBD1 (6 bases). The germline V and J ends were trimmed by 1 base and 2 bases, with 11 bases remaining between them. Germline CDR1 is SGHTA and CDR2 is FQGTGA. The CDR3 contains 16 residues. In DNA form, the CDR3 reads TGTGCCAGCAGCTTAATCCGGACAGCTAACACCGGGGAGCTGTTTTTT. It specifies CASSLIRTANTGELFF.

V is TRBV7-2 and J is TRBJ1-4; D uncertain. Trimming shortened V by 0 bases and J by 12 bases, and 14 bases separated the two germline ends. This CDR3 has 14 residues. Germline V CDR1 and CDR2: SGHTA, FQGNSA. The CDR3 is CASSLALPTGQLFF. DNA of the CDR3: TGTGCCAGCAGCTTAGCGCTCCCGACCGGTCAACTGTTTTTT.